Listed below are T cell receptor beta chains from one sample, sequenced in a study of shared clonotypes between healthy human individuals. Assay: immunoSEQ multiplex PCR; the TCRdb copy retains only in-frame clones and omits some. This table holds fewer than 600,000 clones, around 75% found once. Sequencing input: PBMCs. Receptors were obtained from a woman aged 35 to 49 in good health. Some clones in this sample may be carry-over from other donors' samples. Each CDR3 is given with its conserved first and last residue. A D gene is named only where the DNA matches it firmly. Clone size is shown for a subset of rows, as once, few, many or a class of expanded clone.

clone size	D gene	V gene	J gene	CDR3 DNA	CDR3 protein
NA	NA	TRBV21-1	TRBJ2-7	TGTGCCAGCAGCAAAGCGGGACAGGGGGTCCACGAGCAGTACTTC	CASSKAGQGVHEQYF
once	TRBD1	TRBV5-4	TRBJ1-2	TGTGCCAGCATGCCGGCCGGAGGACAGGGTAGAGGCTACACCTTC	CASMPAGGQGRGYTF
NA	NA	TRBV6-5	TRBJ1-1	TGTGCCAGCAGGCCGTGGACAATGATGAACACTGAAGCTTTCTTT	CASRPWTMMNTEAFF
few	NA	TRBV2	TRBJ1-3	TGTGCCAGCAGTCGCGGCCCTGGAAACACCATATATTTT	CASSRGPGNTIYF
few	TRBD1	TRBV19	TRBJ1-2	TGTGCCAGTAGAGACAGGGGGCGCTCCGATGGCTACACCTTC	CASRDRGRSDGYTF
NA	NA	TRBV5-1	TRBJ1-1	TGCGCCAGCAGCTTCCAGGGAGACACTGAAGCTTTCTTT	CASSFQGDTEAFF
few	NA	TRBV27	TRBJ2-1	TGTGCCAGCAGACAAGGGATGTACAATGAGCAGTTCTTC	CASRQGMYNEQFF
NA	NA	TRBV7-9	TRBJ2-2	TGTGCCAGCAGCTTAGTCTCTTCCGTCGGGGAGCTGTTTTTT	CASSLVSSVGELFF
NA	TRBD1	TRBV19	TRBJ2-5	TGTGCCAGTAGAGACAGGGGCGTGGAGACCCAGTACTTC	CASRDRGVETQYF
NA	TRBD2	TRBV27	TRBJ2-3	TGTGCCAGCAGTTTACGCTGGACTAGCGGGAGTGATACGCAGTATTTT	CASSLRWTSGSDTQYF
many	NA	TRBV15	TRBJ2-5	TGTGCCACCAGCCCCAATGGTGTTCAAGAGACCCAGTACTTC	CATSPNGVQETQYF
NA	NA	TRBV21-1	TRBJ2-7	TGTGCCAGCAGAAGACAGGGGGCGGAGGAGCAGTACTTC	CASRRQGAEEQYF
NA	NA	TRBV6-6	TRBJ1-4	TGTGCCAGCAGTTACAGTATCAATGGAGAGGAAAAACTGTTTTTT	CASSYSINGEEKLFF
NA	NA	TRBV9	TRBJ1-2	TGTGCCAGCAGCGAAGCCAGCCACCCCGACTATGGCTACACCTTC	CASSEASHPDYGYTF
NA	NA	TRBV29-1	TRBJ1-5	TGCAGCGTTGAATGGGGCCCGAATCAGCCCCAGCATTTT	CSVEWGPNQPQHF
NA	TRBD2	TRBV5-6	TRBJ2-5	TGTGCCAGCAGCGAAAGGCAGGGAGGGGCGTGGTGGGAGACCCAGTACTTC	CASSERQGGAWWETQYF
NA	TRBD1	TRBV28	TRBJ1-1	TGTGCCAGCAGCCTTGACAGGGCCGCTGAAGCTTTCTTT	CASSLDRAAEAFF
many	TRBD1	TRBV2	TRBJ1-2	TGTGCCAGCAGACCTCAGACAGGGCAAGGCTACACCTTC	CASRPQTGQGYTF
NA	TRBD2	TRBV19	TRBJ2-1	TGTGCCAGTAGTATAGGTGGCGGGAGGAGCAATGAGCAGTTCTTC	CASSIGGGRSNEQFF
NA	NA	TRBV19	TRBJ2-1	TGTGCCAGTAGTATGGGGGCTATGGGCGGGAAGCAGTTCTTC	CASSMGAMGGKQFF
NA	NA	TRBV9	TRBJ1-3	TGTGCCAGCAGCGTAGCCAGCACTGGAAACACCATATATTTT	CASSVASTGNTIYF
NA	NA	TRBV7-2	TRBJ2-1	TGTGCCAGCGGGACTTCCCGGGGCAATGAGCAGTTCTTC	CASGTSRGNEQFF
NA	NA	TRBV30	TRBJ1-5	TGTGCCTGGAGTAGGACAGTGAATAGTCAGCCCCAGCATTTT	CAWSRTVNSQPQHF
NA	NA	TRBV18	TRBJ1-1	TGTGCCAGCTCTTTCCCGGGAGGCACTGAAGCTTTCTTT	CASSFPGGTEAFF
NA	NA	TRBV6-4	TRBJ1-1	TGTGCCAGCAGTGACAACCGATACACTGAAGCTTTCTTT	CASSDNRYTEAFF
NA	NA	TRBV7-9	TRBJ2-7	TGTGCCAGCAGCCTGGAGTGGATTCCCACCTACGAGCAGTACTTC	CASSLEWIPTYEQYF
NA	NA	TRBV2	TRBJ2-2	TGTGCCAGCAGCAAGATGGGACAGAACACCGGGGAGCTGTTTTTT	CASSKMGQNTGELFF
NA	NA	TRBV5-1	TRBJ2-5	TGCGCCAGCAGCTTGGTTGGGTACGGAGAGACCCAGTACTTC	CASSLVGYGETQYF
NA	NA	TRBV27	TRBJ2-5	TGTGCAGCCCTGGCCGGCGATCAGTACTTC	CAALAGDQYF
many	TRBD2	TRBV30	TRBJ2-1	TGTGCCTGGAGCGGGAGGGCCTACAATGAGCAGTTCTTC	CAWSGRAYNEQFF
NA	TRBD1	TRBV5-1	TRBJ2-1	TGCGCCAGCAGCTGGGGGGACAGGGTCTACAATGAGCAGTTCTTC	CASSWGDRVYNEQFF
NA	TRBD1	TRBV11-2	TRBJ1-2	TGTGCCAGCACCCAAGACAGGGTGGATATCCATGGCTACACCTTC	CASTQDRVDIHGYTF
NA	TRBD2	TRBV29-1	TRBJ2-3	TGCAGCGTTTCAGGGACTAGCGGATTCACAGATACGCAGTATTTT	CSVSGTSGFTDTQYF
NA	NA	TRBV28	TRBJ1-1	TGTGCCAGCAGTTTGAGTCGGTTTGAAGCTTTCTTT	CASSLSRFEAFF
NA	NA	TRBV5-5	TRBJ1-2	TGTGCCAGCAGTTCCGGGACTCGCTATGGCTACACCTTC	CASSSGTRYGYTF
NA	TRBD1	TRBV6-6	TRBJ1-1	TGTGCCAGCAGCCTCCCGAGGGGGCGGGGGAACACTGAAGCTTTCTTT	CASSLPRGRGNTEAFF
once	NA	TRBV28	TRBJ1-4	TGTGCCAGCAGTCTCCCTGGGCCGACTAATGAAAAACTGTTTTTT	CASSLPGPTNEKLFF
NA	NA	TRBV11-2	TRBJ2-7	TGTGCCAGCACCCCAGATAGACTCCACTACGAGCAGTACTTC	CASTPDRLHYEQYF
NA	TRBD2	TRBV6-5	TRBJ2-7	TGTGCCAGCAGTCGTCTAGCGGGGTCCTACGAGCAGTACTTC	CASSRLAGSYEQYF